These 28 T cell receptor beta chains share one sample of origin, sequenced in a study of control samples from healthy donors and cancer patients. Profiling relied on immunoSEQ multiplex PCR, and the TCRdb table lists in-frame clones only, not all of them. Among about 160,000 clones listed, approximately 96% were seen once. The sequenced sample consisted of blood. The receptors were gathered from a woman aged 30 to 39 in good health.

V and J are TRBV6-5 and TRBJ2-1; 9 bases align to TRBD1. In germline, CDR1 is MNHEY, CDR2 SVGAGI. V dropped 8 bases and J dropped 10; count of bases not matched to a gene: 12. The CDR3 loop spans 14 amino acids. CDR3: CASRSGQGILEQFF. For the CDR3, the DNA is TGTGCCAGCCGGTCGGGACAGGGTATCTTAGAGCAGTTCTTC.

This chain joins TRBV10-3 and TRBJ2-1; no clear D. In germline, CDR1 is ENHRY, CDR2 SYGVKD. The ends were cut back, 4 bases at V and 0 bases at J, with 10 bases in the middle. The length of the CDR3 is 15 residues. The CDR3 here is CAISVGENSYNEQFF. CDR3 nucleotides: TGTGCCATCAGTGTTGGGGAAAACTCCTACAATGAGCAGTTCTTC.

In this sample, this clone turned up once. V and J are TRBV24-1 and TRBJ1-5; 11 bases fit TRBD1. Germline V gene sequence: CDR1 KGHDR, CDR2 SFDVKD. V was clipped by 7 bases and J by 4 bases; unmatched bases: 5. The CDR3 spans 15 residues. In DNA, the CDR3 is TGTGCCACCAGCCGTGGACAGGGGGCGAATCAGCCCCAGCATTTT. Encoded protein: CATSRGQGANQPQHF.

This sequence joins TRBV24-1 and TRBJ2-1; 7 nucleotides agree with TRBD1. Germline V gene sequence: CDR1 KGHDR, CDR2 SFDVKD. CDR3 size: 15 residues. V shed 4 bases and J 3 bases; nucleotides not matched to a gene: 5. In nucleotides, the CDR3 is TGTGCCACCAGTGACCGGACAGGATTCTACAATGAGCAGTTCTTC. It codes for CATSDRTGFYNEQFF.

The chain has TRBV30 and TRBJ2-4; maybe TRBD2 (7 bases). Deletions cut 7 bases from V and 2 bases from J, with 12 bases between. CDR3 length: 13 amino acids. The germline CDR1 and CDR2 sequences are GTSNPN and SVGIG (reference sequence). CDR3 region: CASRGASKNIQYF. The CDR3 coding sequence is TGTGCCTCTCGGGGGGCCTCCAAAAACATTCAGTACTTC.

V and J are TRBV20-1 and TRBJ2-7; the match to TRBD2 covers 9 bases. Trimming removed 3 bases from V and 2 bases from J; junction bases left unmatched: 2. This CDR3 contains 13 residues. The germline V gene has CDR1 DFQATT and CDR2 SNEGSKA (reference sequence). The CDR3, as DNA: TGCAGTGCTAGTGGCGGGAGGGCCTACGAGCAGTACTTC. It yields the protein CSASGGRAYEQYF.

The rearrangement uses TRBV5-1 and TRBJ1-2; D remains unclear. The CDR3 loop spans 13 amino acids. V was pared by 2 bases and J by 7 bases, with 12 bases between. The germline V gene has CDR1 SGHRS and CDR2 YFSETQ. The CDR3 DNA is TGCGCCAGCAGCTTTGGGGATAGAGGTGGCTACACCTTC. Translating gives CASSFGDRGGYTF.

The rearrangement uses TRBV11-1 and TRBJ2-7, with D unclear. Trimming pared 5 bases from V and 3 bases from J, leaving 11 bases between. Germline loops: CDR1 SGHAT, CDR2 FQDESV (reference sequence). CDR3 length: 13 amino acids. CDR3 residues: CASSRPAFYEQYF. CDR3 nucleotides: TGTGCCAGCAGCCGACCGGCCTTCTACGAGCAGTACTTC.

This clone was seen only once. CDR3 in DNA: TGTGCCAGTAGTTGGGACAGGGGGCGGAATCAGCCCCAGCATTTT. This encodes CASSWDRGRNQPQHF. The genes are TRBV19 and TRBJ1-5; 12 bases fit TRBD1. CDR1 is LNHDA and CDR2 is SQIVND in the germline V gene (reference sequence). V shed 5 bases and J 4 bases; nucleotides not matched to a gene: 3. CDR3 length: 15 residues.

V gene TRBV29-1 combines with J gene TRBJ2-7; D is unresolved. Germline V gene lookup returns CDR1 SQVTM and CDR2 ANQGSEA. V shed 6 bases and J shed 7 bases, with 13 bases lying between them. This CDR3 has 11 amino acids. This chain's CDR3 is CSVKKVGEQYF. The CDR3 DNA reads as TGCAGCGTCAAAAAGGTGGGGGAGCAGTACTTC.

CDR3 amino acids: CASSLIGTGSGELFF. The CDR3 coding sequence is TGTGCCAGTAGCTTAATCGGGACAGGGTCCGGGGAGCTGTTTTTT. The V call is TRBV19, the J call TRBJ2-2, with 9 nucleotides matching TRBD1. V shed 6 bases, J shed 6 bases, and the junction held 8 bases outside the gene matches. Germline assignment: CDR1 LNHDA and CDR2 SQIVND (reference sequence). The length of the CDR3 is 15 residues.

The chain combines TRBV6-5 with TRBJ2-2, with 10 bases identical to TRBD1. V lost 4 bases and J lost 5; bases outside the gene matches: 7. The CDR3 runs 16 residues. Germline CDR1 is MNHEY and CDR2 is SVGAGI. The CDR3 DNA follows: TGTGCCAGCAGTTCCGCGACAGGGGGCCGGACCGGGGAGCTGTTTTTT. Its translation is CASSSATGGRTGELFF.

The rearrangement uses TRBV7-9 and TRBJ1-1; 8 bases map to TRBD1. The germline V gene encodes CDR1 SEHNR and CDR2 FQNEAQ (reference sequence). The V gene end was trimmed by 1 base and the J gene end by 5 bases; junction bases not matched to a gene: 6. CDR3 length: 15 residues. CDR3 coding DNA: TGTGCCAGCAGCTTAGAACCAACAGGGGGAACTGAAGCTTTCTTT. This encodes CASSLEPTGGTEAFF.

The chain links TRBV28 to TRBJ1-5, with D unclear. The CDR3 spans 16 residues. Germline CDR1 is MDHEN and CDR2 is SYDVKM. Trimming took off 6 bases at V and 0 bases at J, with 15 bases between the two ends. The chain's CDR3 is CASSRRETYSNQPQHF. The CDR3 DNA is TGTGCCAGCAGCAGGAGAGAGACCTATAGCAATCAGCCCCAGCATTTT.

In DNA, the CDR3 is TGTGCCAGCAGCCAGGATGGGGCTTTAGGCAATGAGCAGTTCTTC. This gives the protein CASSQDGALGNEQFF. The V gene is TRBV3-1 (or the pseudogene TRBV3-2), the J gene TRBJ2-1; tentatively, D is TRBD1 (5 bases). V lost 3 bases and J 6 bases, leaving 15 bases between the germline ends. Germline V lookup: CDR1 LGHDT, CDR2 YNNKEL (reference sequence). The CDR3 is 15 amino acids.

V gene TRBV6-5 combines with J gene TRBJ2-7; 9 bases are shared with TRBD1. The CDR3 extends over 14 amino acids. V lost 7 bases to trimming and J lost 2 bases; unmatched junction nucleotides: 6. Germline CDR1 MNHEY, CDR2 SVGAGI. CDR3 sequence: CASTLQGATYEQYF. Here the CDR3 DNA reads TGTGCCAGCACCCTACAGGGGGCTACCTACGAGCAGTACTTC.

This clone appeared a single time. The rearrangement links TRBV5-1 to TRBJ2-3, with D uncertain. The ends were cut back, 4 bases at V and 3 bases at J, with 3 bases in the middle. There are 11 residues in the CDR3. Germline values: CDR1 SGHRS, CDR2 YFSETQ. The CDR3 loop reads CASSPTDTQYF. The CDR3 coding sequence is TGCGCCAGCAGCCCTACAGATACGCAGTATTTT.

The chain joins TRBV5-1 to TRBJ1-2; 9 bases map to TRBD1. V trimming: 7 bases; J trimming: 2 bases; junction bases outside the gene matches: 9. The CDR3 runs 15 residues. CDR1 and CDR2 from the germline V gene are SGHRS and YFSETQ. CDR3 residues: CASGKGTGMNYGYTF. CDR3 in DNA: TGCGCCAGCGGGAAAGGGACAGGGATGAACTATGGCTACACCTTC.

This chain joins TRBV30 and TRBJ2-1, with 16 bases aligning to TRBD2. The CDR3 is made up of 17 amino acids. The V and J ends lost 0 bases and 10 bases, in that order; junction bases with no gene match: 9. Looked up from germline, CDR1 is GTSNPN and CDR2 is SVGIG (reference sequence). The CDR3: CAWSVPGLAGGPGEQFF. The CDR3 nucleotides are TGTGCCTGGAGTGTACCGGGACTAGCGGGGGGGCCTGGGGAGCAGTTCTTC.

This clone is a singleton in its sample. V gene TRBV6-5 combines with J gene TRBJ2-2; D uncertain. This CDR3 region has 14 residues. Germline V gene sequence: CDR1 MNHEY, CDR2 SVGAGI. The V and J ends lost 6 bases and 6 bases respectively, with 14 bases between them. This CDR3 is CASRGRPSPGELFF. The CDR3 DNA is TGTGCCAGCAGAGGCCGTCCGAGTCCCGGGGAGCTGTTTTTT.

The chain employs TRBV10-3 and TRBJ2-7; 8 nucleotides match TRBD2. Germline CDR1 and CDR2: ENHRY and SYGVKD. The J segment lost 0 bases and the V segment lost 10 bases, leaving 8 bases of the junction unmatched. CDR3 length equals 14 residues. The CDR3 here is CATAGGLSSYEQYF. The CDR3 DNA follows: TGTGCCACCGCGGGAGGTTTGAGCTCCTACGAGCAGTACTTC.

This clone was detected once. The V call is TRBV7-4, the J call TRBJ2-5, with 7 bases identical to TRBD1. Trimming took 5 bases from V and 5 from J; bases not matched to a gene: 11. Germline CDR1 reads SGHVT; CDR2 reads SQSDAQ. The CDR3 consists of 15 residues. The CDR3 coding sequence is TGTGCCAGCAGCCTGCTGGTACAGGGGCGGGAGACCCAGTACTTC. Residues: CASSLLVQGRETQYF. The whole variable domain, filled in from reference TRBV7-4 and TRBJ2-5, reads GAGVSQSPRYKVAKRGRDVALRCDSISGHVTLYWYRQTLGQGSEVLTYSQSDAQRDKSGRPSGRFSAERPERSVSTLKIQRTEQGDSAVYLCASSLLVQGRETQYFGPGTRLLVL.

In DNA, the CDR3 is TGTGCCTGGAGGTCCGGGACAGAAGCTTTCTTT. Protein sequence: CAWRSGTEAFF. This sequence joins TRBV30 and TRBJ1-1; possible D gene TRBD1, 6 bases. This CDR3 spans 11 amino acids. V lost 3 bases and J lost 8, with 10 bases in between. CDR1 is GTSNPN and CDR2 is SVGIG in the germline V gene (reference sequence).

This chain joins TRBV10-3 and TRBJ2-2, with a tentative D call TRBD2 (6 bases). Germline V CDR1 and CDR2: ENHRY, SYGVKD. The CDR3 is 15 residues long. V lost 2 bases and J lost 7, with 14 bases in between. The CDR3 reads CAISELGPGGGELFF. The CDR3 nucleotides are TGTGCCATCAGTGAGCTAGGGCCCGGGGGCGGGGAGCTGTTTTTT.

J is TRBJ1-5 and V is TRBV5-1; D is possibly TRBD1 (5 bases). CDR1 is SGHRS and CDR2 is YFSETQ in the germline V gene. The length of the CDR3 is 14 residues. V was trimmed by 4 bases and J by 6 bases, leaving 14 bases between them. CDR3 sequence: CASSPGGDGQPQHF. In DNA form, the CDR3 reads TGCGCCAGCAGCCCTGGGGGTGACGGTCAGCCCCAGCATTTT.

J is TRBJ2-1 and V is TRBV14; D is undetermined. The V gene's germline CDR1 is SGHDN and CDR2 FVKESK. The CDR3 sequence is 14 residues long. V dropped 1 base and J dropped 0 bases, with 4 bases sitting between them. CDR3 DNA: TGTGCCAGCAGCCAAGTAAGCTCCTACAATGAGCAGTTCTTC. Translation: CASSQVSSYNEQFF.

This clone was picked up one time. At the DNA level, this CDR3 is encoded by other sequences in the same sample as well. The CDR3, as DNA: TGTGCCAGCCTAGGACAAGGAGGTCAGCCCCAGCATTTT. It specifies CASLGQGGQPQHF. This rearrangement joins TRBV2 to TRBJ1-5; weak D call: TRBD1 (5 bases). The CDR3 totals 13 residues. Trimming removed 8 bases from V and 6 bases from J, with 14 bases in between. Germline V gene data show CDR1 as SNHLY and CDR2 as FYNNEI.

The V gene is TRBV29-1, the J gene TRBJ2-7; D is unclear. CDR3 length: 12 amino acids. Germline values: CDR1 SQVTM, CDR2 ANQGSEA. V lost 2 bases to trimming and J lost 3 bases, with 8 bases between them. The CDR3 spells CSVESGRYEQYF. The DNA of the CDR3 is TGCAGCGTTGAATCGGGCCGCTACGAGCAGTACTTC.